This T cell receptor (beta chain) was sequenced for a study of cytomegalovirus exposure and HLA in healthy donors. Researchers ran the PCR with 60 Vbeta and 13 Jbeta primers. TCRdb's copy holds only in-frame clones and misses some; the assay was immunoSEQ multiplex PCR. The sample has about 150,000 clones; approximately 80% are singletons. The receptor was isolated from a young woman in good health and CMV-seronegative. Material: PBMCs.

The CDR3, as DNA: TGCGCCAGCAGCCAGTTACCAACAGGCGACTCTGGAAACACCATATATTTT. This translates into CASSQLPTGDSGNTIYF. The V call is TRBV4-1, the J call TRBJ1-3, with D possibly TRBD1 on 5 matching bases. The CDR3 extends over 17 amino acids. With 3 bases removed from V and 0 bases from J, the gap between germline ends came to 15 bases. The germline V gene encodes CDR1 MGHRA and CDR2 YSYEKL.